These 5 T cell receptor beta chains were sequenced from one sample in a study of T-cell memory formation after mild COVID-19. TCRdb re-derived calls from the 5' RACE reads in MiXCR, one entry per CDR3 protein. Among about 150,000 distinct CDR3 sequences listed, about 15% were seen once. The material sequenced was PBMCs or a T cell subset sorted from them (not recorded which). All receptors come from an adult woman who had mild COVID-19 (a few samples of this study predate the infection). Cell type and time point are not known.

V and J are TRBV20-1 and TRBJ2-7; D gene uncertain. Trimming pared 6 bases from V and 4 bases from J, leaving 7 bases between. This CDR3 has 10 amino acids. CDR1 DFQATT and CDR2 SNEGSKA come from the germline V gene (reference sequence). CDR3 nucleotide sequence: TGCAGTGCAGGCGGTTACGAGCAGTACTTC. Translated: CSAGGYEQYF.

The chain carries TRBV7-2 and TRBJ2-7; 9 bases line up with TRBD2. The ends lost 1 base at V and 2 bases at J; junction bases unmatched: 3. Germline CDR1 reads SGHTA; CDR2 reads FQGNSA. CDR3 length equals 15 residues. Here the CDR3 DNA reads TGTGCCAGCAGCTTAGTGGCTAGCGGGACCTACGAGCAGTACTTC. Protein product: CASSLVASGTYEQYF.

This clonotype has a count of ten or more. One end of the junction fails to match germline, which may point to a read error. CDR3 nucleotides: TGTGCCAGCAGCTTAGCGGGAGGGTACAATGAGCAGTTCTTC. Protein: CASSLAGGYNEQFF. The chain recombines TRBV12-3 or TRBV12-4 with TRBJ2-1, with 11 positions matching TRBD2. This CDR3 spans 14 amino acids.

This clonotype was seen more than once but under ten times. This chain links TRBV2 with TRBJ1-5; 9 nucleotides match TRBD1. Trimming at V came to 6 bases and at J to 4 bases, leaving 7 bases not matched to a gene. In germline, CDR1 is SNHLY, CDR2 FYNNEI. This CDR3 region has 15 residues. The CDR3 nucleotides read TGTGCCAGCAGACAGACAGGGGGTGAAAATCAGCCCCAGCATTTT. This gives the protein CASRQTGGENQPQHF.

This clonotype has more than one count but fewer than ten. This chain links TRBV7-9 with TRBJ2-7, with D perhaps matching TRBD2 (5 bases). The germline V and J ends were trimmed by 3 bases and 6 bases, with 6 bases remaining between them. This CDR3 is built from 11 residues. Looked up from germline, CDR1 is SEHNR and CDR2 is FQNEAQ (reference sequence). The CDR3 here is CASSFAGEQYF. The DNA of the CDR3 is TGTGCCAGCAGCTTCGCGGGCGAGCAGTACTTC.